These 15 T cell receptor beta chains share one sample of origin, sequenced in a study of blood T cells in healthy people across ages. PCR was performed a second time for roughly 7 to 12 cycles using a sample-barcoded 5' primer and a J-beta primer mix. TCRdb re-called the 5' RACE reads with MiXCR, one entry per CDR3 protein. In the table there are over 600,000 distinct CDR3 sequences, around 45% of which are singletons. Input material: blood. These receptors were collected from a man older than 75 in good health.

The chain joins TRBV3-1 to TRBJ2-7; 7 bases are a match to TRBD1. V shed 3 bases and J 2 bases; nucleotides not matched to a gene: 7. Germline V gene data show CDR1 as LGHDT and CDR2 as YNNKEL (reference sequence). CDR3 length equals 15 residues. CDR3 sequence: CASSQAGGGTYEQYF. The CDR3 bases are TGTGCCAGCAGCCAGGCAGGGGGTGGGACCTACGAGCAGTACTTC.

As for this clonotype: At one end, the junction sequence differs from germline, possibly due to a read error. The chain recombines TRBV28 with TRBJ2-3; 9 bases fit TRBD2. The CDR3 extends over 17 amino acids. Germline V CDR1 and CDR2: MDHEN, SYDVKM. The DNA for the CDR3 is TGTGCCTGCAGTTTATGGGGTGCTAGCGGGAACACAGATACGCAGTATTTT. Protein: CACSLWGASGNTDTQYF.

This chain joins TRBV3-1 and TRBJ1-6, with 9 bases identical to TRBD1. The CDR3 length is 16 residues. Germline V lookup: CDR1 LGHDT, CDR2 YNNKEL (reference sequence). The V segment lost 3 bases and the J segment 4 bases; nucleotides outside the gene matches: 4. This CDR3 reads CASSHGQGTYNSPLHF. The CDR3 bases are TGTGCCAGCAGCCACGGACAGGGGACTTATAATTCACCCCTCCACTTT.

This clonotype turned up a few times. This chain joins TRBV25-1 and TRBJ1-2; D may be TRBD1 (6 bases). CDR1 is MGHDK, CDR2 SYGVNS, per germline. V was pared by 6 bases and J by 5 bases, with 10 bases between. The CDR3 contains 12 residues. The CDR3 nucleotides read TGTGCCAGCAGGCGGGACACATATGGCTACACCTTC. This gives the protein CASRRDTYGYTF.

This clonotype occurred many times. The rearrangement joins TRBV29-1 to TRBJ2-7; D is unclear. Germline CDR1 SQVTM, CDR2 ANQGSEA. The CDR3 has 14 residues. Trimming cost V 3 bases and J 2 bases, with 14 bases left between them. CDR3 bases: TGCAGCGTTGAGTGCCCCGACCGTGCCTACGAGCAGTACTTC. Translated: CSVECPDRAYEQYF.

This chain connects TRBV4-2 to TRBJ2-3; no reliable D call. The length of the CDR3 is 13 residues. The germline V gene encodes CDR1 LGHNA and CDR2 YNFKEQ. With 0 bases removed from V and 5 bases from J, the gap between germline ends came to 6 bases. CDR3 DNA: TGTGCCAGCAGCCAAGACTATGGAGATACGCAGTATTTT. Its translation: CASSQDYGDTQYF.

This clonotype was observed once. In nucleotides, the CDR3 is TGTGCCAGCAGCGAACAGGCAAGGAGGGAGACCCAGTTCTTC. Amino acids: CASSEQARRETQFF. The rearrangement uses TRBV9 and TRBJ2-1; maybe TRBD2 (6 bases). V was trimmed by 3 bases and J by 13 bases, leaving 20 bases between them. The CDR3 is made up of 14 amino acids. Germline CDR1 SGDLS, CDR2 YYNGEE.

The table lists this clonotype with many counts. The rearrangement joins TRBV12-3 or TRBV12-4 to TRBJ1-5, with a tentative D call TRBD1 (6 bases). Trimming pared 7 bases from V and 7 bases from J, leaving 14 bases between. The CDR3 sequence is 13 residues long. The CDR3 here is CASNAGVLQPQHF. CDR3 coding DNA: TGTGCCAGCAACGCAGGGGTATTGCAGCCCCAGCATTTT.

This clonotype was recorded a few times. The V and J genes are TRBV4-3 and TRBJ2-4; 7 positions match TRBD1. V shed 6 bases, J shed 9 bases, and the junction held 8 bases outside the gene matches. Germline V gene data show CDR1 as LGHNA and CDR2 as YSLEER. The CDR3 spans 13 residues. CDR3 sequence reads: CASSHDRAGIQYF. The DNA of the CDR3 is TGCGCCAGCAGTCACGACAGGGCGGGCATTCAGTACTTC.

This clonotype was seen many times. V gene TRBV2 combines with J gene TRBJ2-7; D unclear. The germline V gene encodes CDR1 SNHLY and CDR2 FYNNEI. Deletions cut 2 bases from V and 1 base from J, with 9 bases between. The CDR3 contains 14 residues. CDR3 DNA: TGTGCCAGCAGTGAAACGGTCTTTTCCTACGAGCAGTACTTC. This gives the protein CASSETVFSYEQYF.

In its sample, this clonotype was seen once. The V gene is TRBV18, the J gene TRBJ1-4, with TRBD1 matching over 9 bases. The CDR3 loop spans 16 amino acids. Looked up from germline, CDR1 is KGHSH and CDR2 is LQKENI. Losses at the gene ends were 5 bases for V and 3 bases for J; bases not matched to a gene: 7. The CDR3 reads CASSTRRTGANEKLFF. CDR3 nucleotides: TGTGCCAGCTCAACAAGACGGACAGGGGCTAATGAAAAACTGTTTTTT.

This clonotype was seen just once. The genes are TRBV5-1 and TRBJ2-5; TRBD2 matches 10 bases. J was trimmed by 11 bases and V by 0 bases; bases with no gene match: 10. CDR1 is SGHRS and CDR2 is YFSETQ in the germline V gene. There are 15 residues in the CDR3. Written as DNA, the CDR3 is TGCGCCAGCAGCTTGGTTAGCGGGAGGACCAATGAGCAGTACTTC. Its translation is CASSLVSGRTNEQYF.

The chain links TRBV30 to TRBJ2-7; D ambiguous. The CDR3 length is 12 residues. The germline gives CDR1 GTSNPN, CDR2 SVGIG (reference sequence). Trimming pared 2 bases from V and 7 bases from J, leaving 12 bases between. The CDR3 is CAWSYDPNEQYF. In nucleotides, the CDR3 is TGTGCCTGGAGTTATGATCCCAATGAGCAGTACTTC.

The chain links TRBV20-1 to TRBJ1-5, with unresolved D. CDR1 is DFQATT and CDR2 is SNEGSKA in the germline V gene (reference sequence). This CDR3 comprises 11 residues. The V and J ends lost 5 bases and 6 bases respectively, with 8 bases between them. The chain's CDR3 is CSAAKGQPQHF. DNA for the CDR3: TGCAGTGCTGCGAAGGGTCAGCCCCAGCATTTT.

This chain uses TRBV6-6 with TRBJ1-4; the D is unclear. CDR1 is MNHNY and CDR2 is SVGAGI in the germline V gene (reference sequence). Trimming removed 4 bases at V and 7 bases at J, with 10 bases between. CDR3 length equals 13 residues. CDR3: CASSSRFGEKLFF. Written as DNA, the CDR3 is TGTGCCAGCAGTTCCCGATTTGGTGAAAAACTGTTTTTT.